The entry below describes one T cell receptor (beta chain). CDR3 size: 17 residues. CDR1 is SEHNR, CDR2 FQNEAQ, per germline (reference sequence). The junction had 2 bases not matched to a gene; V was cut back by 2 bases and J by 0 bases. The entry originates in a study of human T cells and chemical hapten exposure. Study summary: Patch tests put 0.01% DPC on the upper back, and the results were checked at 6 days. Per-sample variation in TCR yield stemmed mainly from small pooled library volume differences.

Time point denoted: pre-sensitization, week 0. As to treatment: therapeutic diphenylcyclopropenone sensitization with weekly scalp DPC. Each patch-test visit's blood sample preceded patch application. Total RNA came from unfractionated whole blood. TCRdb re-derived calls from the RACE reads in MiXCR, one entry per CDR3 protein. The profile covers 62,000 or so distinct CDR3 sequences, with roughly 11% appearing a single time and roughly 5.3% taken by the ten largest. This clonotype was obtained from a woman between 45 and 60 years old with alopecia areata. Some clones in this sample may be carry-over from other donors' samples. Material: whole blood, obtained in connection with sensitization to the hapten diphenylcyclopropenone (DPC). V and J are TRBV7-9 and TRBJ2-3; the match to TRBD2 covers 13 bases. DNA for the CDR3: TGTGCCAGCAGCTTAAGGACTAGCGGGGGAAGCACAGATACGCAGTATTTT. Encoded protein: CASSLRTSGGSTDTQYF.